A single sample is the source of the 32 T cell receptor beta chains below, sequenced in a study of T cells after yellow fever vaccination. A single record per CDR3 protein comes from TCRdb applying MiXCR to the 5' RACE reads. In the table there are over 300,000 distinct CDR3 sequences, approximately 4% of which are singletons. The source was PBMCs, collected 5 days after the yellow fever booster vaccination. These receptor sequences come from a man between 18 and 35 years old who received the YFV17D yellow fever vaccine.

This clonotype was seen a handful of times. This chain links TRBV20-1 with TRBJ2-7; TRBD2 might be the D (6 bases). Trimming stripped 0 bases from V and 6 bases from J, with 18 bases between. The CDR3 runs to 15 residues. Looked up from germline, CDR1 is DFQATT and CDR2 is SNEGSKA (reference sequence). The CDR3 sequence: CSARDLQGLVLEQYF. In nucleotides, the CDR3 is TGCAGTGCTAGAGATCTGCAGGGACTGGTTCTCGAGCAGTACTTC.

This clonotype was observed at least ten times. V gene TRBV19 combines with J gene TRBJ1-5; the D gene is possibly TRBD1 (6 bases). The CDR3 contains 14 residues. Germline V lookup: CDR1 LNHDA, CDR2 SQIVND (reference sequence). Trimming took 3 bases from V and 4 from J, leaving 10 bases between them. CDR3 sequence: CASSMRGPNQPQHF. The CDR3 DNA reads TGTGCCAGTAGTATGCGGGGGCCGAATCAGCCCCAGCATTTT.

The chain couples TRBV4-3 to TRBJ1-2; 11 bases are a match to TRBD1. The CDR3 contains 18 residues. The V gene end was trimmed by 2 bases and the J gene end by 6 bases; junction bases not matched to a gene: 14. CDR1 and CDR2 from the germline V gene are LGHNA and YSLEER. The CDR3 spells CASSQRPPGTGGFHGYTF. In DNA, the CDR3 is TGCGCCAGCAGCCAACGCCCGCCTGGGACAGGGGGTTTTCATGGCTACACCTTC.

The chain employs TRBV12-3 or TRBV12-4 and TRBJ2-7; D ambiguous. The CDR3 contains 11 residues. V was shortened by 3 bases and J by 6 bases, with 6 bases between the two germline ends. The CDR3 DNA reads as TGTGCCAGCAGTTTCTTGGGCGAGCAGTACTTC. Translated, it gives CASSFLGEQYF.

In its sample, this clonotype was seen a few times. This chain joins TRBV9 and TRBJ2-1; TRBD1 matches 9 bases. The junction had 3 bases not matched to a gene; V was cut back by 7 bases and J by 7 bases. This CDR3 has 12 amino acids. Germline V gene sequence: CDR1 SGDLS, CDR2 YYNGEE. CDR3 in DNA: TGTGCCAGCGCGACAGGGGGAAATGAGCAGTTCTTC. Its protein is CASATGGNEQFF.

V gene TRBV11-1 combines with J gene TRBJ2-3; 7 nucleotides match TRBD2. Germline V lookup: CDR1 SGHAT, CDR2 FQDESV (reference sequence). The V and J ends lost 8 bases and 3 bases, in that order; junction bases with no gene match: 5. This CDR3 spans 13 amino acids. This CDR3 reads CASLSGGTDTQYF. DNA for the CDR3: TGTGCCAGCTTGTCGGGGGGAACAGATACGCAGTATTTT.

The chain combines TRBV11-2 with TRBJ2-5; the D gene is possibly TRBD2 (6 bases). CDR1 SGHAT and CDR2 FQNNGV come from the germline V gene. This CDR3 is built from 15 residues. V was clipped by 1 base and J by 3 bases, with 12 bases between them. The CDR3 DNA reads TGTGCCAGCAGCTTAGCCTGGGAGGAGAAAGAGACCCAGTACTTC. Residues: CASSLAWEEKETQYF. Combining the CDR3 with reference TRBV11-2 and TRBJ2-5 gives the whole variable domain EAGVAQSPRYKIIEKRQSVAFWCNPISGHATLYWYQQILGQGPKLLIQFQNNGVVDDSQLPKDRFSAERLKGVDSTLKIQPAKLEDSAVYLCASSLAWEEKETQYFGPGTRLLVL.

This clonotype was seen a few times. The V and J genes are TRBV5-1 and TRBJ2-3; 11 nucleotides match TRBD2. The V gene's germline CDR1 is SGHRS and CDR2 YFSETQ. This CDR3 contains 16 residues. J lost 2 bases, V lost 4 bases, and 6 bases had no gene match. CDR3 amino acids: CASSGGTSGFTDTQYF. In DNA, the CDR3 is TGCGCCAGCAGCGGAGGGACTAGCGGATTCACAGATACGCAGTATTTT.

This clonotype has at least ten counts. The chain carries TRBV28 and TRBJ2-2, with D possibly TRBD2 on 7 matching bases. CDR3 size: 14 residues. The V end was cut by 6 bases, the J end by 1 base, with 9 bases between. The germline V gene has CDR1 MDHEN and CDR2 SYDVKM. CDR3 sequence (DNA): TGTGCCAGCAGGAGGGGGGGGAACACCGGGGAGCTGTTTTTT. It yields the protein CASRRGGNTGELFF.

This clonotype showed up many times. This chain links TRBV9 with TRBJ2-2; D is unresolved. This CDR3 is built from 13 residues. Germline assignment: CDR1 SGDLS and CDR2 YYNGEE. Between the trimmed V and J ends, which lost 4 bases and 7 bases, there was a span of 11 bases. CDR3 in amino acids: CASSPSWIGELFF. The CDR3, as DNA: TGTGCCAGCAGCCCTTCCTGGATCGGGGAGCTGTTTTTT.

This chain connects TRBV6-5 to TRBJ1-5; a weak D match, TRBD1 (5 bases). This CDR3 is 14 amino acids long. Germline V gene data show CDR1 as MNHEY and CDR2 as SVGAGI. V was clipped by 3 bases and J by 7 bases, with 13 bases between them. CDR3 in amino acids: CASSYGFGDQPQHF. CDR3 in DNA: TGTGCCAGCAGTTATGGCTTTGGGGACCAGCCCCAGCATTTT.

This clonotype was seen a few times. V and J are TRBV4-1 and TRBJ2-2; perhaps TRBD1 as D (5 bases). The CDR3 extends over 17 amino acids. V dropped 4 bases and J dropped 4 bases, with 19 bases sitting between them. Germline V CDR1 and CDR2: MGHRA, YSYEKL. The CDR3 DNA reads TGCGCCAGCAGCCCCCCGGTAGGTAGGGGTGGCACCGGGGAGCTGTTTTTT. It translates to CASSPPVGRGGTGELFF.

The chain employs TRBV7-9 and TRBJ2-3, with 9 bases fitting TRBD2. V lost 5 bases to trimming and J lost 2 bases; unmatched junction nucleotides: 11. In germline, CDR1 is SEHNR, CDR2 FQNEAQ (reference sequence). This CDR3 contains 17 residues. The CDR3 spells CASSTNRLAGSTDTQYF. CDR3 DNA sequence: TGTGCCAGCAGCACGAATAGGCTAGCGGGGTCCACAGATACGCAGTATTTT.

In this sample, this clonotype turned up many times. The chain is built from TRBV7-2 and TRBJ2-5; D is uncertain. V was pared by 3 bases and J by 4 bases, with 12 bases between. The CDR3 has 14 amino acids. CDR1 and CDR2 (germline): SGHTA, FQGNSA. In nucleotides, the CDR3 is TGTGCCAGCAGCTTCCGCGACCCGGCAGAGACCCAGTACTTC. This gives the protein CASSFRDPAETQYF.

At least ten counts were recorded for this clonotype. The chain employs TRBV4-3 and TRBJ2-1; D gene unclear. This CDR3 has 14 residues. V was cut by 1 base and J by 10 bases, with 14 bases left in between. Germline V gene sequence: CDR1 LGHNA, CDR2 YSLEER. The CDR3 DNA reads as TGCGCCAGCAGCCAAGTAGGCGAGTCCCACGAGCAGTTCTTC. Residues: CASSQVGESHEQFF.

At least ten counts were recorded for this clonotype. The genes are TRBV18 and TRBJ1-1; 7 bases line up with TRBD1. The V and J ends lost 4 bases and 1 base, in that order; junction bases with no gene match: 6. Germline CDR1 is KGHSH and CDR2 is LQKENI. The CDR3 extends over 15 amino acids. CDR3 loop: CASSQQGMRNTEAFF. CDR3 DNA sequence: TGTGCCAGCTCACAACAGGGGATGCGGAACACTGAAGCTTTCTTT.

This clonotype occurred a few times. The gene calls are TRBV11-2 and TRBJ2-3, with a weak D call TRBD1 (5 bases). Germline loops: CDR1 SGHAT, CDR2 FQNNGV. The CDR3 is 13 residues long. Trimming removed 5 bases at V and 5 bases at J, with 11 bases between. CDR3 in amino acids: CASSIRVRDTQYF. CDR3 sequence (DNA): TGTGCCAGCAGCATCAGGGTGCGAGATACGCAGTATTTT.

This clonotype was seen ten or more times. The rearrangement joins TRBV4-1 to TRBJ2-2; 7 positions agree with TRBD1. With V trimmed by 0 bases and J by 5 bases, 3 bases remained unmatched. The CDR3 runs to 15 residues. Germline CDR1 reads MGHRA; CDR2 reads YSYEKL. CDR3: CASSQEGTETGELFF. The CDR3 DNA is TGCGCCAGCAGCCAAGAGGGGACAGAGACCGGGGAGCTGTTTTTT.

The V gene is TRBV12-3 or TRBV12-4, the J gene TRBJ2-3; maybe TRBD2 (5 bases). This CDR3 comprises 17 residues. With 5 bases removed from V and 8 bases from J, the gap between germline ends came to 26 bases. This CDR3 reads CASSEDFNSRVVGTQYF. The CDR3 DNA follows: TGTGCCAGCAGTGAAGACTTTAACTCGCGGGTCGTCGGTACGCAGTATTTT.

This clonotype was detected many times. The chain has TRBV29-1 and TRBJ2-3; D unclear. The length of the CDR3 is 15 residues. Germline CDR1 and CDR2: SQVTM and ANQGSEA. V lost 1 base and J lost 1, with 12 bases in between. CDR3: CSVEGGQFRTDTQYF. The CDR3 DNA follows: TGCAGCGTTGAAGGTGGTCAGTTTCGCACAGATACGCAGTATTTT.

The table lists this clonotype with many counts. The J gene is TRBJ2-1, the V gene TRBV20-1; D is perhaps TRBD2 (5 bases). V was shortened by 0 bases and J by 0 bases, with 9 bases between the two germline ends. The germline CDR1 and CDR2 sequences are DFQATT and SNEGSKA (reference sequence). This CDR3 is built from 15 residues. The CDR3 region has the DNA TGCAGTGCTAGAGATCTAGCCCTCTCCTACAATGAGCAGTTCTTC. Its translation is CSARDLALSYNEQFF.

This clonotype turned up a few times. This chain joins TRBV5-8 and TRBJ2-1, with 8 bases lining up with TRBD1. V was pared by 4 bases and J by 0 bases, with 3 bases of the junction left unmatched. Germline CDR1 is SGHTS and CDR2 is YDEGEE. The CDR3 has 15 amino acids. The CDR3 here is CASSGQGASYNEQFF. The CDR3 coding sequence is TGTGCCAGCAGCGGGCAGGGGGCCTCCTACAATGAGCAGTTCTTC.

The chain employs TRBV5-1 and TRBJ1-2; tentatively, D is TRBD1 (5 bases). In germline, CDR1 is SGHRS, CDR2 YFSETQ. This CDR3 is 15 amino acids long. Between the trimmed V and J ends, which lost 3 bases and 6 bases, there was a span of 18 bases. The CDR3 reads CASSSSNRKEDGYTF. CDR3 DNA sequence: TGCGCCAGCAGCTCAAGCAACAGGAAGGAGGATGGCTACACCTTC.

About this clonotype: Sequence at one end of the junction differs from germline and may be a read error. The chain couples TRBV6-1 to TRBJ2-3, with 7 positions matching TRBD1. This CDR3 comprises 16 residues. From germline, CDR1 is MNHNS and CDR2 SASEGT. The CDR3 nucleotides read TGTGCCAGCAATGAACAGGGGATCAGTAGCACAGATACGCAGTATTTT. Encoded protein: CASNEQGISSTDTQYF.

The chain carries TRBV10-3 and TRBJ2-1; 10 bases map to TRBD2. V lost 0 bases to trimming and J lost 10 bases; unmatched junction nucleotides: 15. There are 18 residues in the CDR3. CDR1 and CDR2 from the germline V gene are ENHRY and SYGVKD. CDR3 bases: TGTGCCATCAGTGAGTCGCCCCTAGCGGGGGCCCCCAGGACAGAGCAGTTCTTC. Its translation is CAISESPLAGAPRTEQFF.

This clonotype was observed at least ten times. The rearrangement links TRBV7-9 to TRBJ2-5; tentatively, D is TRBD1 or TRBD2 (5 bases each). Germline loops: CDR1 SEHNR, CDR2 FQNEAQ (reference sequence). The CDR3 is 14 amino acids. Trimming took 5 bases from V and 1 from J, leaving 11 bases between them. CDR3 loop: CASSHRDAQETQYF. The CDR3 DNA reads TGTGCCAGCAGCCACCGGGACGCCCAAGAGACCCAGTACTTC. The variable domain in full, completed from reference TRBV7-9 and TRBJ2-5, reads DTGVSQNPRHKITKRGQNVTFRCDPISEHNRLYWYRQTLGQGPEFLTYFQNEAQLEKSRLLSDRFSAERPKGSFSTLEIQRTEQGDSAMYLCASSHRDAQETQYFGPGTRLLVL.

There are many counts of this clonotype. V gene TRBV4-1 combines with J gene TRBJ1-5; D may be TRBD1 (6 bases). V lost 0 bases and J 4 bases, leaving 13 bases between the germline ends. CDR1 and CDR2 (germline): MGHRA, YSYEKL. The CDR3 is made up of 16 amino acids. This CDR3 is CASSQDRGVGNQPQHF. CDR3 coding DNA: TGCGCCAGCAGCCAAGACAGGGGCGTAGGTAATCAGCCCCAGCATTTT.

This clonotype has ten or more counts. This chain joins TRBV3-1 and TRBJ1-5; no clear D. The CDR3 extends over 13 amino acids. Germline CDR1 LGHDT, CDR2 YNNKEL (reference sequence). Trimming cost V 4 bases and J 0 bases, with 4 bases left between them. CDR3 in amino acids: CASSLNSNQPQHF. In DNA, the CDR3 is TGTGCCAGCAGCCTTAATAGCAATCAGCCCCAGCATTTT.

Turning to this clonotype: This may arise from a read error, as a much more abundant clone is one base away. The rearrangement joins TRBV11-1 to TRBJ1-1; 7 bases are shared with TRBD1. Trimming cost V 5 bases and J 4 bases; bases outside gene matches: 4. The germline gives CDR1 SGHAT, CDR2 FQDESV (reference sequence). This CDR3 has 13 amino acids. The chain's CDR3 is CASSPDRATEAFF. Written as DNA, the CDR3 is TGTGCCAGCAGCCCTGACAGGGCCACTGAAGCTTTCTTT.

The chain carries TRBV5-1 and TRBJ2-2; 7 bases line up with TRBD2. The V gene end was trimmed by 1 base and the J gene end by 3 bases; junction bases not matched to a gene: 6. The length of the CDR3 is 16 residues. Germline V gene sequence: CDR1 SGHRS, CDR2 YFSETQ. CDR3 coding DNA: TGCGCCAGCAGCTTGAGGAGCGGGGCCGACACCGGGGAGCTGTTTTTT. This sequence encodes CASSLRSGADTGELFF.

This sequence joins TRBV15 and TRBJ2-3; 12 positions match TRBD1. The CDR3 consists of 17 residues. V lost 1 base, J lost 6 bases, and 8 bases stayed unmatched. Germline V gene sequence: CDR1 LNHNV, CDR2 YYDKDF (reference sequence). The CDR3 reads CATSRGAGTGGGDTQYF. The CDR3 coding sequence is TGTGCCACCAGCAGAGGTGCCGGGACAGGGGGCGGGGATACGCAGTATTTT.

This clonotype was counted only a few times. The V and J genes are TRBV19 and TRBJ1-5; D remains ambiguous. This CDR3 has 15 amino acids. CDR1 and CDR2 (germline): LNHDA, SQIVND (reference sequence). Trimming shortened V by 6 bases and J by 3 bases, and 15 bases separated the two germline ends. CDR3 in amino acids: CASSVGGGANQPQHF. The CDR3 coding sequence is TGTGCCAGTAGCGTCGGAGGAGGTGCCAATCAGCCCCAGCATTTT.